This is a list of T cell receptor beta chains from one sample in a study of cytomegalovirus exposure and HLA in healthy donors. TCRdb keeps only in-frame clones here, not all; method: immunoSEQ multiplex PCR. The table shows about 140,000 clones, with about 74% occurring only once. The sequencing sample was made of PBMCs. The receptors shown here come from a woman aged 45 to 65 in good health and CMV-seronegative. Each CDR3 is given with its conserved first and last residue. Fields, in order: J gene, D gene, CDR3 length, clone size, V gene, CDR3 protein, CDR3 DNA. D genes are given only for firm matches. Clone size is not always given. Where it is, it says once, few, many or a class for expanded clones.

>TRBJ1-2|NA|13|NA|TRBV5-6
CASRADSNYGYTF
TGTGCCAGCAGGGCGGACAGTAACTATGGCTACACCTTC
>TRBJ2-5|NA|14|NA|TRBV6-6
CASSYAQPQETQYF
TGTGCCAGCAGTTACGCACAGCCCCAAGAGACCCAGTACTTC
>TRBJ2-2|NA|16|NA|TRBV5-1
CASSLMGQGNAGELFF
TGCGCCAGCAGCTTGATGGGGCAGGGAAACGCCGGGGAGCTGTTTTTT
>TRBJ2-1|NA|12|NA|TRBV23-1
CATPCADNEQFF
TGCGCCACCCCGTGCGCTGACAATGAGCAGTTCTTC
>TRBJ1-2|TRBD1|13|NA|TRBV6-5
CASSPTTGYGYTF
TGTGCCAGCAGTCCTACGACAGGGTACGGCTACACCTTC
>TRBJ2-7|TRBD2|14|once|TRBV9
CASSVTTSGYEQYF
TGTGCCAGCAGCGTAACGACTAGCGGCTACGAGCAGTACTTC
>TRBJ2-7|TRBD1|16|NA|TRBV19
CASSKYGQGAPWEQYF
TGTGCCAGTAGTAAGTACGGACAGGGGGCACCCTGGGAGCAGTACTTC
>TRBJ1-2|NA|12|NA|TRBV5-6
CASSLGVYGYTF
TGTGCCAGCAGCTTGGGAGTCTATGGCTACACCTTC
>TRBJ1-1|NA|15|NA|TRBV5-1
CASSLMSQTNTEAFF
TGCGCCAGCAGCTTGATGAGTCAGACAAACACTGAAGCTTTCTTT
>TRBJ1-2|NA|13|NA|TRBV4-1
CASSQVRGYGYTF
TGCGCCAGCAGCCAGGTTAGGGGCTATGGCTACACCTTC
>TRBJ1-3|NA|14|NA|TRBV19
CASSIMGPGNTIYF
TGTGCCAGTAGTATCATGGGCCCTGGAAACACCATATATTTT
>TRBJ2-6|NA|17|once|TRBV30
CAWSSRTVLSGANVLTF
TGTGCCTGGAGTTCCCGGACAGTTCTATCTGGGGCCAACGTCCTGACTTTC
>TRBJ1-2|TRBD1|15|few|TRBV2
CASREDRYTNYGYTF
TGTGCCAGCAGGGAGGACAGGTATACTAACTATGGCTACACCTTC